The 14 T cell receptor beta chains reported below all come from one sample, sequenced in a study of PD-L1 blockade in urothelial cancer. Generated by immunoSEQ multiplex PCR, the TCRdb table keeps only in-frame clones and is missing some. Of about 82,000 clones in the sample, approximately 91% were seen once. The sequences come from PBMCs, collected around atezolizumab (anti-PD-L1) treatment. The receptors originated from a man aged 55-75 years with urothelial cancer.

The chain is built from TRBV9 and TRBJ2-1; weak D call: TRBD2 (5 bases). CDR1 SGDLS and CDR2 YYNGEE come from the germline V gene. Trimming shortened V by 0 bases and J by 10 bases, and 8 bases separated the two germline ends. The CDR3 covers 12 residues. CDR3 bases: TGTGCCAGCAGCGTAGTCTCGGGGGAGCAGTTCTTC. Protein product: CASSVVSGEQFF.

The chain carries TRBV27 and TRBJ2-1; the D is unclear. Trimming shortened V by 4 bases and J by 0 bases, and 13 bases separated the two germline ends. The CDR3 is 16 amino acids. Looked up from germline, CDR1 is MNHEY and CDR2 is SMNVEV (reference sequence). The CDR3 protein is CASSSVAANSYNEQFF. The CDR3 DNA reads TGTGCCAGCAGTTCGGTAGCCGCGAACTCCTACAATGAGCAGTTCTTC.

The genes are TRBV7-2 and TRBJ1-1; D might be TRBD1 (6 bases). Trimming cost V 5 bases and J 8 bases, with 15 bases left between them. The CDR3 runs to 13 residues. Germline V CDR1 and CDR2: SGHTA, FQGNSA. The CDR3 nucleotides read TGTGCCAGCAGCCTCCAGACAGGTGCCGAAGCTTTCTTT. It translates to CASSLQTGAEAFF.

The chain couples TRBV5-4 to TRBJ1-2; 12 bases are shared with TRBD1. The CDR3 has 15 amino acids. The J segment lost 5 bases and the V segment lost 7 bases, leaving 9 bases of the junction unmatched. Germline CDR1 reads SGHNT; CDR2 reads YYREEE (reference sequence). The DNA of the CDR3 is TGTGCCAGCTCAGGACCGGGACAGGGGGCGTATGGCTACACCTTC. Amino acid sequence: CASSGPGQGAYGYTF.

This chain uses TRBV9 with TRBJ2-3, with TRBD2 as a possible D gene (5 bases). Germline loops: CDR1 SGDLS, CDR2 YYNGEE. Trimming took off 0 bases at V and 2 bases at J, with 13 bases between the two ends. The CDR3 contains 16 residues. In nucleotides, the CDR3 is TGTGCCAGCAGCGTAGAAGAAGGGAGAGTCACAGATACGCAGTATTTT. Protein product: CASSVEEGRVTDTQYF.

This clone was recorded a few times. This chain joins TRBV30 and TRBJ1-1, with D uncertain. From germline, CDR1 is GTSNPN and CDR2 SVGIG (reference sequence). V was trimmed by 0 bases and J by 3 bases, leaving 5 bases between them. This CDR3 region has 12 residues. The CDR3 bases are TGTGCCTGGAGTGTCGGGGACACTGAAGCTTTCTTT. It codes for CAWSVGDTEAFF. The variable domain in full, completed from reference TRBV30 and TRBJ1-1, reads SQTIHQWPATLVQPVGSPLSLECTVEGTSNPNLYWYRQAAGRGLQLLFYSVGIGQISSEVPQNLSASRPQDRQFILSSKKLLLSDSGFYLCAWSVGDTEAFFGQGTRLTVV.

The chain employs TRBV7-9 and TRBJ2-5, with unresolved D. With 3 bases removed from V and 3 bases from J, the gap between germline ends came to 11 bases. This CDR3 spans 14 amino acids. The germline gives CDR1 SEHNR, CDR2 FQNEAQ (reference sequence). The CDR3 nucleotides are TGTGCCAGCAGCTTCGTCCGCCAGGAAGAGACCCAGTACTTC. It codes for CASSFVRQEETQYF.

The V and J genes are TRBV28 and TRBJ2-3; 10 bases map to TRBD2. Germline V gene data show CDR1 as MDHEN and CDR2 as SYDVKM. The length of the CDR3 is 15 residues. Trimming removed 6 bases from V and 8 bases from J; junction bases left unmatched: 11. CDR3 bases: TGTGCCAGCAGCCTATCCCCTAGCGGGGGAGGTACGCAGTATTTT. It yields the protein CASSLSPSGGGTQYF. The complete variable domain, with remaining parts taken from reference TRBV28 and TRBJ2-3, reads DVKVTQSSRYLVKRTGEKVFLECVQDMDHENMFWYRQDPGLGLRLIYFSYDVKMKEKGDIPEGYSVSREKKERFSLILESASTNQTSMYLCASSLSPSGGGTQYFGPGTRLTVL.

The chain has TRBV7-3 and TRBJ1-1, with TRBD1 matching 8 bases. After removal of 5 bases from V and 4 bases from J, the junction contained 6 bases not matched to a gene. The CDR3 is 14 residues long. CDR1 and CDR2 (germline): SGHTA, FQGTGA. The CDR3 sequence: CASSPTTGVTEAFF. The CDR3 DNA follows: TGTGCCAGCAGCCCTACGACAGGGGTCACTGAAGCTTTCTTT.

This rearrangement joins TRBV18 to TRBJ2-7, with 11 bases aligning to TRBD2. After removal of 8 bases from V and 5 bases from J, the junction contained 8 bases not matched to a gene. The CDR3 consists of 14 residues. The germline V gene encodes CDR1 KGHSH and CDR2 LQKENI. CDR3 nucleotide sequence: TGTGCCAGCACCCTGACTAGCGGGGCCGACGAGCAGTACTTC. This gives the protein CASTLTSGADEQYF.

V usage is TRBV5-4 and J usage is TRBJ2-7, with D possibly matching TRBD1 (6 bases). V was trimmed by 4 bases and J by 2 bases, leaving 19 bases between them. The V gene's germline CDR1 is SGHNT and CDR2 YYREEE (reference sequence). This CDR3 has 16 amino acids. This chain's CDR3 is CASSVGTQGTPYEQYF. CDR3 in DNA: TGTGCCAGCAGCGTTGGAACACAGGGTACCCCCTACGAGCAGTACTTC.

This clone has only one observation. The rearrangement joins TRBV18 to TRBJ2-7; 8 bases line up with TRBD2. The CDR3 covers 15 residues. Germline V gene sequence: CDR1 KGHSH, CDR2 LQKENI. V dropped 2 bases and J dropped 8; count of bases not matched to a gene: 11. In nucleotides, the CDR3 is TGTGCCAGCTCACCAACGGGAGCGGGAGACGAAAAGCAGTACTTC. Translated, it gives CASSPTGAGDEKQYF.

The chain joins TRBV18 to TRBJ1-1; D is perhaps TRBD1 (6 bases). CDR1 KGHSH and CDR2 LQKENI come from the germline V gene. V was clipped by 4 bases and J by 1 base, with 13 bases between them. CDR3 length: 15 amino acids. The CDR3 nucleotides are TGTGCCAGCTCACTCGGGGGGACACAGAACACTGAAGCTTTCTTT. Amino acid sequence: CASSLGGTQNTEAFF.

The CDR3 reads CASSLLAGVGDTQYF. The CDR3 nucleotides are TGTGCCAGCAGCTTACTAGCGGGAGTTGGAGATACGCAGTATTTT. The genes are TRBV7-2 and TRBJ2-3; 10 bases are shared with TRBD2. The trim removed 2 bases at V and 5 bases at J, leaving 4 bases unmatched. CDR1 SGHTA and CDR2 FQGNSA come from the germline V gene. This CDR3 is built from 15 residues.